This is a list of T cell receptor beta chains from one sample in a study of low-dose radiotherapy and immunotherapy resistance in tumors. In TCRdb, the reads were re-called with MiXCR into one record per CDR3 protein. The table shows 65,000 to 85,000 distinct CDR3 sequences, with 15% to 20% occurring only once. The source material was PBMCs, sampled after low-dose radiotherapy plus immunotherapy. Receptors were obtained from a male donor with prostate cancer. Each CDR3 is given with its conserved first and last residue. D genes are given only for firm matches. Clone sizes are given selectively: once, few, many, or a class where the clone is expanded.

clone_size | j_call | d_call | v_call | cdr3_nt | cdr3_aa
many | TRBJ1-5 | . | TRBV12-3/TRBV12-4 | TGTGCCAGCAGGAAATCAACTGAGCAGCCCCAGCATTTT | CASRKSTEQPQHF
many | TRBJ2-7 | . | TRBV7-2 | TGTGCCAGCAGCGACCGTTACGAGCAGTACTTC | CASSDRYEQYF
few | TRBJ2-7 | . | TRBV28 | TGTGCCAGCCCAGACCCGGGGTCCTACGAGCAGTACTTC | CASPDPGSYEQYF
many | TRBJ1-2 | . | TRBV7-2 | TGTGCCAGCAGCTTAGTTGGAGGGGCCGATGGCTACACCTTC | CASSLVGGADGYTF
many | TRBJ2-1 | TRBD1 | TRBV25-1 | TGTGCCAGCAGTGGGGCGAGACAGGGGGCTAATGAGCAGTTCTTC | CASSGARQGANEQFF
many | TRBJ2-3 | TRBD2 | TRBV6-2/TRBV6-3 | TGTGCCAGCAGCAAACTAGCGGGAGGCACAGATACGCAGTATTTT | CASSKLAGGTDTQYF
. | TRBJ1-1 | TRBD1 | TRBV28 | TGTGCCAGCAGTTTTTCCTGGACAGGCTTGAACACTGAAGCTTTCTTT | CASSFSWTGLNTEAFF
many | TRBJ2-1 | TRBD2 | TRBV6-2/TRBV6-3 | TGTGCCAGCAGTCGCATAGCGGGCCCGCGCCGGTTCTTC | CASSRIAGPRRFF
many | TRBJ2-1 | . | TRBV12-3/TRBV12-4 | TGTGCCAGCAGGGATGGGGGGACCGCTGAGCAGTTCTTC | CASRDGGTAEQFF
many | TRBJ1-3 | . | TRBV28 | TGTGCCAGCAGTTTATTTGGGACCATATATTTT | CASSLFGTIYF
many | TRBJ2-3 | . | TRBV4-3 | TGCGCCAGCAGCCTTACAGGGAGCCCAGATACGCAGTATTTT | CASSLTGSPDTQYF
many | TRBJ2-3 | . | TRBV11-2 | TGTGCCAGCAGCAAGAGGCGGGGAGATACGCAGTATTTT | CASSKRRGDTQYF
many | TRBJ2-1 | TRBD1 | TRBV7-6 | TGTGCCAGCAGCTGGGGGACAGAAAAAAATGAGCAGTTCTTC | CASSWGTEKNEQFF
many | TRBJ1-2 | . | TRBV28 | TGTGCCAGCAGCCGAGGGGACACCCAAAGGGGTGGCTACACCTTC | CASSRGDTQRGGYTF
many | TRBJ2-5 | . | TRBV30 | TGTGCCTGGAGTGTAAGTCGAACCCAAGAGACCCAGTACTTC | CAWSVSRTQETQYF
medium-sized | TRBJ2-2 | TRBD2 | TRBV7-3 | TGTGCCAGCAGCTCGGGACTAGCGGGAGTTGGTACCGGGGAGCTGTTTTTT | CASSSGLAGVGTGELFF
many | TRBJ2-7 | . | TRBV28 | TGTGCCAGCACCACCTCCACCTACGAGCAGTACTTC | CASTTSTYEQYF
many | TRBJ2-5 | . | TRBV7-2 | TGTGCCAGCAGCTTAACCAATATGGAGACCCAGTACTTC | CASSLTNMETQYF
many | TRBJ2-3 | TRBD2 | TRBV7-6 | TGTGCCAGCAGCCGGGGACTAGCGGAGAGCACAGATACGCAGTATTTT | CASSRGLAESTDTQYF
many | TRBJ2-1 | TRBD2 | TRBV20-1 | TGCAGTGCTAAGGGACTAGCGGGAGGTAATGAGCAGTTCTTC | CSAKGLAGGNEQFF
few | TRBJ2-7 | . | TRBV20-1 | TGCAGTCTAGCGATGTACGAGCAGTACTTC | CSLAMYEQYF
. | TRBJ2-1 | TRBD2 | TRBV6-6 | TGTGCCAGCACCCTCAGACTAGCCGGGAATGAGCAGTTCTTC | CASTLRLAGNEQFF
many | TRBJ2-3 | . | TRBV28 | TGTGCCAGCAGTTTGAGCGGACCGACTTCTAGCACAGATACGCAGTATTTT | CASSLSGPTSSTDTQYF
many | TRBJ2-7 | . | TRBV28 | TGTGCCAGCAGTTTAGCGCCCGGGGAGGACGAGCAGTACTTC | CASSLAPGEDEQYF
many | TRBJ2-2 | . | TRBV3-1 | TGTGCCAGCAGCTTACGAGTCTCCGGGGAGCTGTTTTTT | CASSLRVSGELFF
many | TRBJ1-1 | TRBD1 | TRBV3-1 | TGTGCCAGCAGCCCGTTCCAGGGGGGTGGCACTGAAGCTTTCTTT | CASSPFQGGGTEAFF
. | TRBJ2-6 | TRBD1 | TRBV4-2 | TGTGCCAGCAGCCATACCGGGACAGGGAGCTCTGGGGCCAACGTCCTGACTTTC | CASSHTGTGSSGANVLTF
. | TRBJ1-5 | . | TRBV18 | TGTGCCAGCTCGCCCTCCGGGAGTAATCAGCCCCAGCATTTT | CASSPSGSNQPQHF
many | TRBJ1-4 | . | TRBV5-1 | TGCGCCAGCAGCTTAGAAGGGGCAACTAATGAAAAACTGTTTTTT | CASSLEGATNEKLFF
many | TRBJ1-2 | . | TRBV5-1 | TGCGCCAGCAGCTTGGGGGGGACCGCGGACAACTATGGCTACACCTTC | CASSLGGTADNYGYTF
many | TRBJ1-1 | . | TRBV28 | TGTGCCAGCAGTCGGGACCTAACTTTAGGCGCTGAAGCTTTCTTT | CASSRDLTLGAEAFF
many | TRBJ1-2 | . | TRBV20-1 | TGCAGTGCTAGAGATCAGGGTTCCGACTATGGCTACACCTTC | CSARDQGSDYGYTF
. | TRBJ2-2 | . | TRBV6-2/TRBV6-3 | TGTGCCAGCACCGAATGGGGGGGCACAGGGAACACCGGGGAGCTGTTTTTT | CASTEWGGTGNTGELFF
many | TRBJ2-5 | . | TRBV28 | TGTGCCAGCAGTTTAAGTGACAGGAGGGAGACCCAGTACTTC | CASSLSDRRETQYF
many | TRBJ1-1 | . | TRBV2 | TGTGCCAGCAGCGAGGACAGTGAAGCTTTCTTT | CASSEDSEAFF
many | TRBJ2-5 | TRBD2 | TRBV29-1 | TGCAGCGCACGACTAGCGGGAGGGGAGACCCAGTACTTC | CSARLAGGETQYF
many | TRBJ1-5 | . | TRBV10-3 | TGTGCCATCAGTGAGTCAGGGAATCAGCCCCAGCATTTT | CAISESGNQPQHF